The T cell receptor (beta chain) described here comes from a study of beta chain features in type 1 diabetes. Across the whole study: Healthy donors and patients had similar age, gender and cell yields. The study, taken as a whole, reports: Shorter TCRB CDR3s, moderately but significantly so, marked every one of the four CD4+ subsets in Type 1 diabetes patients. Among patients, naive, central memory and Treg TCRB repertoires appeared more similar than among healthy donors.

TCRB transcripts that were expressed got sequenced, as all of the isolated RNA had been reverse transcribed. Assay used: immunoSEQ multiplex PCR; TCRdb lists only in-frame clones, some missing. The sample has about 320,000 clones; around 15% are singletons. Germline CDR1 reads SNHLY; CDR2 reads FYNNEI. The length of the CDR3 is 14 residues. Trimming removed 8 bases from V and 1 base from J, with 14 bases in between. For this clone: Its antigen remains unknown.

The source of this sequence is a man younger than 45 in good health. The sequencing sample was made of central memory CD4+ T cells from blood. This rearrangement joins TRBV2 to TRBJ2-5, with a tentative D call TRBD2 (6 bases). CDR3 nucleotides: TGTGCCAGCTCTATGGGGGGTTCCCAAGAGACCCAGTACTTC. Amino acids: CASSMGGSQETQYF.